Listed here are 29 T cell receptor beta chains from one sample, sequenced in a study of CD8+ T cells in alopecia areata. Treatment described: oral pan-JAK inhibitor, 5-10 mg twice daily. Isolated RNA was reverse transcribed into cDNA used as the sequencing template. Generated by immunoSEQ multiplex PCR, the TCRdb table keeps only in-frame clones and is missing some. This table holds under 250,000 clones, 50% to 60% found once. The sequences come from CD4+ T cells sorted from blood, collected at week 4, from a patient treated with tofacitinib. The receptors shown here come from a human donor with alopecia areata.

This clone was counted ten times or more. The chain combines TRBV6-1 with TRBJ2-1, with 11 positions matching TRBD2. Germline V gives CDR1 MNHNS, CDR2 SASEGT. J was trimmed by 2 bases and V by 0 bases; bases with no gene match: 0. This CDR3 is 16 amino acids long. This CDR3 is CASSEASGGAYNEQFF. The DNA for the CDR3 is TGTGCCAGCAGTGAAGCTAGCGGGGGGGCCTACAATGAGCAGTTCTTC.

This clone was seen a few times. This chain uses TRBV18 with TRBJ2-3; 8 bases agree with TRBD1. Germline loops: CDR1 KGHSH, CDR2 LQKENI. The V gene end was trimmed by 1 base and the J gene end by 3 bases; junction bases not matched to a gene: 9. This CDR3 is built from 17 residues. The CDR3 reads CASSPLVRGLGTDTQYF. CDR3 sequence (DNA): TGTGCCAGCTCACCACTCGTCAGGGGGCTTGGGACAGATACGCAGTATTTT. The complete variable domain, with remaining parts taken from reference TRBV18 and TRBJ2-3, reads NAGVMQNPRHLVRRRGQEARLRCSPMKGHSHVYWYRQLPEEGLKFMVYLQKENIIDESGMPKERFSAEFPKEGPSILRIQQVVRGDSAAYFCASSPLVRGLGTDTQYFGPGTRLTVL.

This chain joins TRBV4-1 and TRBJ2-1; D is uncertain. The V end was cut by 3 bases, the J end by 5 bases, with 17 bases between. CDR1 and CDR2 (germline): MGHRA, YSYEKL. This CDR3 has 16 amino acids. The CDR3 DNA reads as TGCGCCAGCAGCCAGCCCGGCGAGGTACTCAACAATGAGCAGTTCTTC. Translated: CASSQPGEVLNNEQFF.

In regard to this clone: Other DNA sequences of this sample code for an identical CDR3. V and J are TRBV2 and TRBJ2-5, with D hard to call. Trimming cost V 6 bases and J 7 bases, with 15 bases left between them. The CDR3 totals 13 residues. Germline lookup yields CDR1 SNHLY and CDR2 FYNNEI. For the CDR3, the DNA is TGTGCCAGCAGACCCACTTGGTTGGGGACCCAGTACTTC. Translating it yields CASRPTWLGTQYF.

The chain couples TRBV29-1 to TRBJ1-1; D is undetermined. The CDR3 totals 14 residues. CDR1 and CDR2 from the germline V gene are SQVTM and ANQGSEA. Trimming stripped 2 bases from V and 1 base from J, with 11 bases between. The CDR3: CSVEKPGRNTEAFF. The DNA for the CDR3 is TGCAGCGTTGAAAAACCGGGGAGGAACACTGAAGCTTTCTTT.

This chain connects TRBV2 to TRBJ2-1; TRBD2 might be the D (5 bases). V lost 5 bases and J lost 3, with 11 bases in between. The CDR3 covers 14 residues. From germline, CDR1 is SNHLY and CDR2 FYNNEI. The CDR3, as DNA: TGTGCCAGCAGTACTGGTGGAGGCTACAATGAGCAGTTCTTC. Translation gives CASSTGGGYNEQFF.

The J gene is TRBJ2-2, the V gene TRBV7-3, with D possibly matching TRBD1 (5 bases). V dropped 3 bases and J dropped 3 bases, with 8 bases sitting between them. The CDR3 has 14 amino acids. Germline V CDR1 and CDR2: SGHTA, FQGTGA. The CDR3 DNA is TGTGCCAGCAGCTTCTCCAGGGACACCGGGGAGCTGTTTTTT. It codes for CASSFSRDTGELFF.

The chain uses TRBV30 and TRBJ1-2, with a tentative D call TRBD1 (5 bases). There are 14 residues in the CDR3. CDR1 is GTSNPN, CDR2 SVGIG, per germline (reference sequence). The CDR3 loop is CGGTRGVTNYGYTF. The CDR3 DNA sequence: TGTGGCGGGACCCGCGGGGTAACTAACTATGGCTACACCTTC.

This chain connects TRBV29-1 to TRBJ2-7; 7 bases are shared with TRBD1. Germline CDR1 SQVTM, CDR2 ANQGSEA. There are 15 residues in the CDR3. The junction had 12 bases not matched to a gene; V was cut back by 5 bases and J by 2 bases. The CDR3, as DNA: TGCAGCGTTCTTGGACAGGCCCACGGCACCTACGAGCAGTACTTC. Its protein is CSVLGQAHGTYEQYF.

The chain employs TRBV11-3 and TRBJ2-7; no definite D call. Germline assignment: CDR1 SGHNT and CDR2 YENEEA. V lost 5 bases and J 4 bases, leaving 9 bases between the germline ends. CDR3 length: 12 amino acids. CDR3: CASSPREYEQYF. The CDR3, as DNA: TGTGCCAGCAGCCCGCGAGAGTACGAGCAGTACTTC.

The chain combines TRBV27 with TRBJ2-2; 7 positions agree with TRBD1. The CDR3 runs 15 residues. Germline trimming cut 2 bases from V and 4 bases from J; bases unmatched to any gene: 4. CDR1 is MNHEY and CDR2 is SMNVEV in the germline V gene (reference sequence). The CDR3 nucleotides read TGTGCCAGCAGTTTAGGGACAGCCTTCACCGGGGAGCTGTTTTTT. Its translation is CASSLGTAFTGELFF.

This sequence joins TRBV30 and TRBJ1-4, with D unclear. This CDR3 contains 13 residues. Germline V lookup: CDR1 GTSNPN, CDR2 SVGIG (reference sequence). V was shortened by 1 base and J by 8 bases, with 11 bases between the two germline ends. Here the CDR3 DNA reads TGTGCCTGGAGTGCCCAAAGATCCGAAAAACTGTTTTTT. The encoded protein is CAWSAQRSEKLFF.

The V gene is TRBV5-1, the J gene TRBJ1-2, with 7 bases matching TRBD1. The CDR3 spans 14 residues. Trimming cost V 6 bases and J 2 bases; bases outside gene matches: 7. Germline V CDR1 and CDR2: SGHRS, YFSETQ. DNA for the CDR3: TGCGCCAGCAACCGGGACAGCTCAAACTATGGCTACACCTTC. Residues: CASNRDSSNYGYTF.

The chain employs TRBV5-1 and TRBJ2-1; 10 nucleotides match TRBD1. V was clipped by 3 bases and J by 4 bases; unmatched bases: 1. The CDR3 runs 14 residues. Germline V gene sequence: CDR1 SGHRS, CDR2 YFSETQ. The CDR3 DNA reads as TGCGCCAGCAGCTCGGACAGGGGGTACAATGAGCAGTTCTTC. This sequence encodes CASSSDRGYNEQFF.

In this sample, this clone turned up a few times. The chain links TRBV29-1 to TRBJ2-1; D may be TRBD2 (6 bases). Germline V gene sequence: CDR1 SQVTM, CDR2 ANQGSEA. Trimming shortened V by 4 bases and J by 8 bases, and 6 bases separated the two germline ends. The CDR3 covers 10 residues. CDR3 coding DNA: TGCAGCGTTGCGGGAGATGAGCAGTTCTTC. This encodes CSVAGDEQFF.

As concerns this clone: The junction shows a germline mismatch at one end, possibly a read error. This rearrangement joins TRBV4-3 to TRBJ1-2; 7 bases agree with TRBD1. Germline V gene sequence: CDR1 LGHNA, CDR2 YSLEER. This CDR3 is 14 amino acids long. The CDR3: CASSQGGANYGYTF. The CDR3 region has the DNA TGCGCCAGCAGTCAAGGGGGCGCTAACTATGGCTACACCTTC.

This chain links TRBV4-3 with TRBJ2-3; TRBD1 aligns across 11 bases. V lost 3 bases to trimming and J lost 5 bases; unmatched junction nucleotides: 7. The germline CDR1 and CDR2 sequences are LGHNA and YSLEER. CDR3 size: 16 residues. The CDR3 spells CASSQDRGHGEDTQYF. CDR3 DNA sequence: TGCGCCAGCAGCCAGGACAGGGGGCATGGGGAAGATACGCAGTATTTT.

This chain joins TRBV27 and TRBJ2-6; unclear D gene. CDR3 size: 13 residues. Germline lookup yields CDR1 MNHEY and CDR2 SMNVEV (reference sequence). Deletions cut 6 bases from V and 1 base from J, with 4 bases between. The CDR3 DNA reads TGTGCCAGCAGCTATTCTGGGGCCAACGTCCTGACTTTC. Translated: CASSYSGANVLTF.

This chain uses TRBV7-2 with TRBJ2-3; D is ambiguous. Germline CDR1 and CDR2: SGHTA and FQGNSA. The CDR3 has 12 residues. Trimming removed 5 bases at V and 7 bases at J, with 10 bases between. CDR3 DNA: TGTGCCAGCAGCCCCTACTCCTATACGCAGTATTTT. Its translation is CASSPYSYTQYF.

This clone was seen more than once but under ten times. The CDR3 sequence: CSGGHLNPTGNTDTQYF. CDR3 bases: TGCAGCGGTGGCCACCTTAATCCAACAGGGAACACAGATACGCAGTATTTT. The chain employs TRBV29-1 and TRBJ2-3; D perhaps matches TRBD1 (6 bases). Trimming removed 7 bases from V and 2 bases from J, with 25 bases in between. The CDR3 runs 17 residues. CDR1 and CDR2 from the germline V gene are SQVTM and ANQGSEA.

CDR3 in amino acids: CSVVQRGRKETQYF. CDR3 nucleotide sequence: TGCAGCGTTGTTCAGCGGGGGAGAAAAGAGACCCAGTACTTC. The rearrangement uses TRBV29-1 and TRBJ2-5; TRBD2 aligns across 8 bases. CDR3 length: 14 amino acids. V lost 4 bases, J lost 3 bases, and 7 bases stayed unmatched. Germline V gives CDR1 SQVTM, CDR2 ANQGSEA.

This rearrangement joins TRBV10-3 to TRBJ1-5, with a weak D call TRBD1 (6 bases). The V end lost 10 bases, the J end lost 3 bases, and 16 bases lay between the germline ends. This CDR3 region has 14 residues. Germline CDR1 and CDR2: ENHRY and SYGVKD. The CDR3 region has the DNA TGTGCCACCTCCCGGGACACAGACAATCAGCCCCAGCATTTT. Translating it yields CATSRDTDNQPQHF.

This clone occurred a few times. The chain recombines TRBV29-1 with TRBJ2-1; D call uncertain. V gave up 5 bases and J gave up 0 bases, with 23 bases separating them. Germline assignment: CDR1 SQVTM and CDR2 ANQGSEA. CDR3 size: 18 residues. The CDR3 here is CSVQFGGYSMSSYNEQFF. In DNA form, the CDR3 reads TGCAGCGTTCAGTTCGGCGGTTACTCCATGAGCTCCTACAATGAGCAGTTCTTC.

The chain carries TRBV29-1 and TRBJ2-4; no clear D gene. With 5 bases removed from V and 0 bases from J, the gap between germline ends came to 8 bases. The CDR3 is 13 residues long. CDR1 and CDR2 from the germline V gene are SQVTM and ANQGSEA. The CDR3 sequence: CSVNGEAKNIQYF. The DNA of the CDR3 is TGCAGCGTTAATGGAGAAGCCAAAAACATTCAGTACTTC.

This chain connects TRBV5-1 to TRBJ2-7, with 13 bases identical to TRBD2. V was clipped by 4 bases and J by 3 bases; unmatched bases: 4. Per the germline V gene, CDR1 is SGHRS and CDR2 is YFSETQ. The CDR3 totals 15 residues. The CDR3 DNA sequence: TGCGCCAGCAGCCCCGGGACTAGCGGGGTCTACGAGCAGTACTTC. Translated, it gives CASSPGTSGVYEQYF. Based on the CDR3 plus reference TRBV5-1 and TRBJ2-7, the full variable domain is KAGVTQTPRYLIKTRGQQVTLSCSPISGHRSVSWYQQTPGQGLQFLFEYFSETQRNKGNFPGRFSGRQFSNSRSEMNVSTLELGDSALYLCASSPGTSGVYEQYFGPGTRLTVT.

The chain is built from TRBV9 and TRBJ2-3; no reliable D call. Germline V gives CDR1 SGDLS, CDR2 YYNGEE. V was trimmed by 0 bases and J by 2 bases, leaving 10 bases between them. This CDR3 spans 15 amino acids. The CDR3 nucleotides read TGTGCCAGCAGCGTAGACAGACTTAACACAGATACGCAGTATTTT. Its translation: CASSVDRLNTDTQYF. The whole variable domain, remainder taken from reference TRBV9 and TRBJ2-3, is DSGVTQTPKHLITATGQRVTLRCSPRSGDLSVYWYQQSLDQGLQFLIQYYNGEERAKGNILERFSAQQFPDLHSELNLSSLELGDSALYFCASSVDRLNTDTQYFGPGTRLTVL.

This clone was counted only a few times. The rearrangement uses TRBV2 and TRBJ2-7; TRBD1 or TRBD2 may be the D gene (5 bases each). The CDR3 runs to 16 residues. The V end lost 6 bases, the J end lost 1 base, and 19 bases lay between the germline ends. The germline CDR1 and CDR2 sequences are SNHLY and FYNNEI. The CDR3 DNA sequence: TGTGCCAGCAGGCTCCGGGACCGCGGCGCTTCCTACGAGCAGTACTTC. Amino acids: CASRLRDRGASYEQYF.

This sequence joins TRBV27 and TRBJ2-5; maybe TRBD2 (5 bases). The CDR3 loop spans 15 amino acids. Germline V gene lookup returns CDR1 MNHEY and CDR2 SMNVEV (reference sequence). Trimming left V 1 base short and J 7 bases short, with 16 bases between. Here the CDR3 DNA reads TGTGCCAGCAGTTTATTCCCAACTAGAGATGGGACCCAGTACTTC. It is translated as CASSLFPTRDGTQYF.

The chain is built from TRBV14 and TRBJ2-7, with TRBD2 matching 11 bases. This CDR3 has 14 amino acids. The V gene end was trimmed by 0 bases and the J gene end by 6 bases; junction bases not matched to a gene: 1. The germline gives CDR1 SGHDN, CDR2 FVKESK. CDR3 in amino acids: CASSQELAGVEQYF. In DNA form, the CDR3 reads TGTGCCAGCAGCCAAGAACTAGCGGGGGTCGAGCAGTACTTC.